These 26 T cell receptor beta chains were all obtained from the same sample, sequenced in a study of metastatic and nonmetastatic thyroid tumors. TCRdb re-called clones from the PCR reads using MiXCR. The repertoire holds over 20,000 clones, 26% seen once, with approximately 20% in the top ten. Each patient came to thyroid surgery without any prior treatment (of any kind). The sequenced sample was blood. These receptors were obtained from a male donor with papillary thyroid cancer or a benign thyroid nodule (not recorded which). Some clones in this sample may be carry-over from other donors' samples.

This clone was counted only a few times. V and J are TRBV20-1 and TRBJ2-7, with 10 positions matching TRBD1. This CDR3 has 15 amino acids. The junction had 7 bases not matched to a gene; V was cut back by 3 bases and J by 2 bases. CDR1 and CDR2 from the germline V gene are DFQATT and SNEGSKA (reference sequence). The CDR3 loop is CSASSTDRGAYEQYF. The DNA of the CDR3 is TGCAGTGCTAGTAGTACGGACAGGGGGGCCTACGAGCAGTACTTC.

This clone was counted at least ten times. The chain has TRBV5-8 and TRBJ1-5; weak D call: TRBD1 (5 bases). This CDR3 region has 16 residues. Trimming cost V 2 bases and J 11 bases, with 23 bases left between them. Germline V lookup: CDR1 SGHTS, CDR2 YDEGEE. CDR3 bases: TGTGCCAGCAGCTTAACCCGGGACTCAAGGCGCCCGACCCAGCATTTT. Its protein product is CASSLTRDSRRPTQHF.

Comment on this clone: An end of the junction differs from the germline gene, which may be a read error. This chain uses TRBV6-1 with TRBJ2-7; 8 nucleotides line up with TRBD1. This CDR3 spans 15 amino acids. CDR1 and CDR2 (germline): MNHNS, SASEGT. For the CDR3, the DNA is TGTGCCAGCAGTATGGGGACAGGTGGCAACTACGAGCATTACTTC. The encoded protein is CASSMGTGGNYEHYF.

This clone was detected only a few times. The chain uses TRBV6-1 and TRBJ1-5; no clear D. This CDR3 spans 14 amino acids. V gave up 7 bases and J gave up 7 bases, with 17 bases separating them. Germline V gives CDR1 MNHNS, CDR2 SASEGT. DNA of the CDR3: TGTGCCAGCAAGCCACGGCTCGGAGAACAGCCCCAGCATTTT. This gives the protein CASKPRLGEQPQHF.

The J gene is TRBJ2-7, the V gene TRBV6-2 or TRBV6-3; no firm D call. This CDR3 has 19 residues. V gave up 0 bases and J gave up 2 bases, with 23 bases separating them. The V gene's germline CDR1 is MNHEY and CDR2 SVGEGT. The DNA for the CDR3 is TGTGCCAGCAGTTACTCGTGGTCCTACTGGGGATGGGTCCCCTACGAGCAGTACTTC. As protein: CASSYSWSYWGWVPYEQYF.

Comments on this clone: This sample includes further DNA sequences coding for the same CDR3. This rearrangement joins TRBV20-1 to TRBJ1-3; D may be TRBD1 (5 bases). This CDR3 region has 15 residues. Trimming left V 1 base short and J 0 bases short, with 10 bases between. Per the germline V gene, CDR1 is DFQATT and CDR2 is SNEGSKA (reference sequence). This CDR3 reads CSARGGSASGNTIYF. As DNA, the CDR3 is TGCAGTGCTAGAGGGGGGAGTGCCTCTGGAAACACCATATATTTT.

This clone came up many times. The genes are TRBV7-3 and TRBJ2-3, with TRBD1 matching 8 bases. Losses at the gene ends were 5 bases for V and 10 bases for J; bases not matched to a gene: 11. The CDR3 length is 14 residues. CDR1 is SGHTA and CDR2 is FQGTGA in the germline V gene. The CDR3 DNA is TGTGCCAGCAGCCCTCAGGGGGCGGCGAGGGCGCAGTATTTT. This translates into CASSPQGAARAQYF.

V and J are TRBV29-1 and TRBJ1-3; D ambiguous. Germline V gene lookup returns CDR1 SQVTM and CDR2 ANQGSEA. Trimming shortened V by 2 bases and J by 0 bases, and 5 bases separated the two germline ends. This CDR3 comprises 13 residues. CDR3 protein: CSVEWRSGNTIYF. In nucleotides, the CDR3 is TGCAGCGTTGAATGGCGCTCTGGAAACACCATATATTTT.

This clone has just a few counts. V usage is TRBV6-2 or TRBV6-3 and J usage is TRBJ2-7; D may be TRBD2 (6 bases). Germline V gene lookup returns CDR1 MNHEY and CDR2 SVGEGT. The CDR3 extends over 16 amino acids. The V end lost 5 bases, the J end lost 9 bases, and 26 bases lay between the germline ends. As DNA, the CDR3 is TGTGCCAGCAGTACAGCGGGCGGTTCCCTTACTACGTGGCAGTACTTC. This translates into CASSTAGGSLTTWQYF.

This clone was detected many times. J is TRBJ2-6 and V is TRBV20-1; TRBD1 agrees at 9 bases. V dropped 3 bases and J dropped 4; count of bases not matched to a gene: 10. This CDR3 has 17 residues. The germline gives CDR1 DFQATT, CDR2 SNEGSKA (reference sequence). CDR3 nucleotides: TGCAGTGCTAGTCTAGGGACAGGGCTCTCCGGGGCCAACGTCCTGACTTTC. This gives the protein CSASLGTGLSGANVLTF.

As concerns this clone: The junction differs from germline at one of its ends, possibly a read error. This chain connects TRBV18 to TRBJ2-1; weak D call: TRBD2 (6 bases). Germline-derived CDR1 and CDR2 are KGHSH and LQKENI. The CDR3 contains 15 residues. For the CDR3, the DNA is TGTGCCAGCTCACCAGAACCGGGAGCTACAAATGGGCAGTTCTTC. Amino acid sequence: CASSPEPGATNGQFF.

By sample fraction, this clone is medium-sized. The gene calls are TRBV10-3 and TRBJ2-2; 11 bases are a match to TRBD2. Germline CDR1 reads ENHRY; CDR2 reads SYGVKD. Losses at the gene ends were 2 bases for V and 4 bases for J; bases not matched to a gene: 0. CDR3 size: 15 residues. CDR3 DNA sequence: TGTGCCATCAGTGAGACTAGCGGGAGCACCGGGGAGCTGTTTTTT. Translated, it gives CAISETSGSTGELFF.

The rearrangement links TRBV2 to TRBJ2-3; 9 bases are shared with TRBD2. The CDR3 loop spans 18 amino acids. With V trimmed by 4 bases and J by 3 bases, 14 bases remained unmatched. Germline V gene lookup returns CDR1 SNHLY and CDR2 FYNNEI. As DNA, the CDR3 is TGTGCCAGCAGTGCCGCGGGTAGCGGGGGTGCCGGGACAGATACGCAGTATTTT. It specifies CASSAAGSGGAGTDTQYF.

This clone was counted many times. The rearrangement uses TRBV4-3 and TRBJ2-1, with D maybe TRBD1 (5 bases). The V gene lost 4 bases and the J gene lost 5 bases, with 18 bases spanning the gap. This CDR3 has 16 residues. From germline, CDR1 is LGHNA and CDR2 YSLEER. The CDR3 region is CASSPSDQGVNNEQFF. Here the CDR3 DNA reads TGCGCCAGCAGCCCGAGCGACCAAGGGGTGAACAATGAGCAGTTCTTC.

This clone showed up just a few times. The chain carries TRBV6-6 and TRBJ2-7; the D is unclear. Deletions cut 0 bases from V and 6 bases from J, with 9 bases between. Germline V lookup: CDR1 MNHNY, CDR2 SVGAGI (reference sequence). This CDR3 is 13 amino acids long. For the CDR3, the DNA is TGTGCCAGCAGTTACTCGAAAGTAGGCGAGCAGTACTTC. Translated, it gives CASSYSKVGEQYF.

At least ten counts were recorded for this clone. A much larger clone sits a single nucleotide away, making a read error possible. Other DNA variants within this sample encode the same CDR3. The rearrangement uses TRBV7-9 and TRBJ2-4, with TRBD1 matching over 7 bases. CDR3 length equals 17 residues. Germline CDR1 and CDR2: SEHNR and FQNEAQ (reference sequence). Written as DNA, the CDR3 is TGTGCCAGCAGCTTAGGTAGGGGGCCGGGAACCAAAAACATCCAGTACTTC. This encodes CASSLGRGPGTKNIQYF.

This clone was seen repeatedly, ten times or more. This sequence joins TRBV9 and TRBJ2-3; 7 nucleotides agree with TRBD2. Germline CDR1 SGDLS, CDR2 YYNGEE. CDR3 size: 16 residues. The J segment lost 2 bases and the V segment lost 0 bases, leaving 6 bases of the junction unmatched. The CDR3 loop is CASSVVVAGFTDTQYF. The CDR3 DNA reads as TGTGCCAGCAGCGTAGTGGTAGCGGGTTTCACAGATACGCAGTATTTT.

In its sample, this clone was seen many times. This rearrangement joins TRBV6-2 or TRBV6-3 to TRBJ2-1; D unclear. The germline CDR1 and CDR2 sequences are MNHEY and SVGEGT. V lost 6 bases and J 3 bases, leaving 15 bases between the germline ends. The CDR3 totals 15 residues. The CDR3 DNA is TGTGCCAGCAGATTCTTACCTTCTGGCTACAATGAGCAGTTCTTC. It yields the protein CASRFLPSGYNEQFF.

In this sample, this clone turned up many times. The J gene is TRBJ2-1, the V gene TRBV7-2; tentatively, D is TRBD1 (6 bases). CDR3 length: 17 residues. The germline V gene encodes CDR1 SGHTA and CDR2 FQGNSA. Trimming left V 5 bases short and J 4 bases short, with 21 bases between. The CDR3 sequence: CASSLFRGGEAYNEQFF. CDR3 bases: TGTGCCAGCAGCCTTTTTCGAGGGGGAGAGGCATACAATGAGCAGTTCTTC.

A few counts support this clone. The CDR3 DNA follows: TGTGCCAGCAGTGAGTGTGGACTCATTTCCGATGAGCAGTTCTTC. Protein product: CASSECGLISDEQFF. The chain couples TRBV6-1 to TRBJ2-1, with a possible D match to TRBD2 (5 bases). Germline loops: CDR1 MNHNS, CDR2 SASEGT. Between the trimmed V and J ends, which lost 3 bases and 8 bases, there was a span of 17 bases. This CDR3 contains 15 residues.

Judged by abundance, this clone is medium-sized. The V gene is TRBV6-1, the J gene TRBJ2-7, with D possibly TRBD2 on 5 matching bases. Germline V gives CDR1 MNHNS, CDR2 SASEGT. The CDR3 length is 15 residues. Trimming stripped 6 bases from V and 0 bases from J, with 15 bases between. The CDR3 DNA reads as TGTGCCAGCAGCCCTTCCGGGAAAAGCTCCTACGAGCAGTACTTC. Amino acids: CASSPSGKSSYEQYF.

This clone was seen at least ten times. The rearrangement uses TRBV11-1 and TRBJ1-3; the D gene is possibly TRBD1 (5 bases). Trimming cost V 10 bases and J 4 bases, with 23 bases left between them. CDR3 length: 16 residues. Germline values: CDR1 SGHAT, CDR2 FQDESV (reference sequence). CDR3 amino acids: CAIPSGRVSSGNTIYF. CDR3 bases: TGTGCCATCCCCTCGGGGCGGGTATCTTCCGGAAACACCATATATTTT.

This clone was seen many times. The chain uses TRBV29-1 and TRBJ2-6; D perhaps matches TRBD2 (6 bases). V was clipped by 8 bases and J by 3 bases, with 20 bases between them. Germline V gene sequence: CDR1 SQVTM, CDR2 ANQGSEA. The CDR3 runs 16 residues. The CDR3 bases are TGCAGCCCGAGGTTCCGGGGGAAGGGTGGGGCCAACGTCCTGACTTTC. This translates into CSPRFRGKGGANVLTF.

The chain combines TRBV6-2 or TRBV6-3 with TRBJ1-1, with D maybe TRBD1 (6 bases). Trimming shortened V by 0 bases and J by 6 bases, and 14 bases separated the two germline ends. The CDR3 has 15 residues. Germline CDR1 MNHEY, CDR2 SVGEGT. The CDR3 region has the DNA TGTGCCAGCAGTTACTCCGGGAGTGGGGGCTCTGAAGCTTTCTTT. This translates into CASSYSGSGGSEAFF.

The genes are TRBV4-2 and TRBJ1-1, with D hard to call. The CDR3 has 12 amino acids. V was trimmed by 1 base and J by 10 bases, leaving 10 bases between them. Germline CDR1 and CDR2: LGHNA and YNFKEQ. In DNA form, the CDR3 reads TGTGCCAGCAGCCAAGGGTTGGTGGGAGCTTTCTTT. Encoded protein: CASSQGLVGAFF.

The chain combines TRBV7-8 with TRBJ2-1; D call uncertain. The CDR3 contains 13 residues. Germline-derived CDR1 and CDR2 are SGHVS and FQNEAQ. The CDR3 loop reads CANSLDRAGEQFF. The CDR3, as DNA: TGTGCTAACAGCTTAGATCGAGCAGGTGAGCAGTTCTTC.